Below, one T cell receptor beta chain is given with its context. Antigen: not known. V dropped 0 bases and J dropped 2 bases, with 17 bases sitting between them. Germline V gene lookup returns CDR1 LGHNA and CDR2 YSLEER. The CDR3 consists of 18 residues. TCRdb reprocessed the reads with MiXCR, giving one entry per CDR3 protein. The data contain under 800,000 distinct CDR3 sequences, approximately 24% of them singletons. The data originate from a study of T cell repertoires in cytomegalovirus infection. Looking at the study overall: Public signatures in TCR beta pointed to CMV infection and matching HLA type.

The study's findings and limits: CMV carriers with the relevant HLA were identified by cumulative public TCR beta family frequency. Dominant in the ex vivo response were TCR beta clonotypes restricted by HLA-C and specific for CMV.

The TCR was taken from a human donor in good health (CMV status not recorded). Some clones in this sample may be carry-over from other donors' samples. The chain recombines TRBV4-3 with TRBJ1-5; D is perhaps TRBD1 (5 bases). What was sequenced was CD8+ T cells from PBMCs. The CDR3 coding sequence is TGCGCCAGCAGCCAAGACCCCGCACAGGCGTCGGGCAATCAGCCCCAGCATTTT. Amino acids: CASSQDPAQASGNQPQHF.